This TCR beta chain was identified in a study of beta chain features in type 1 diabetes (dated by TCRdb to 2017 to 2018). Background on the whole study: Mean age, gender distribution, total cell number and subset yield did not differ between patients and healthy donors. Naive and central memory subsets were obtained from all 30 or so donors, but regulatory and stem cell-like memory subsets were isolated from only 8 patients and roughly eight healthy donors. A total of roughly 98,000,000 sorted cells were examined across all samples, and RNA yield correlated strongly with the number of cells per subset. In the study, recently diagnosed type 1 diabetes patients and matched healthy donors were compared on the TCRB repertoires of their sorted circulating CD4+ T cell subsets.

Each donor gave one peripheral blood draw, averaging roughly 120 mL, which was collected into heparinised tubes. A BD FACSAria II was used to sort naive, central memory, regulatory and stem cell-like memory CD4+ T cells with a panel that included CD45RO, CCR7, CD25, CD127, CD95 and CD27. Purity was above 95% for every sorted population. PBMCs were separated immediately by Lymphoprep density gradient centrifugation and were stained directly, without being cultured. So that batch effects would be minimized, each experiment stained and sorted samples in pairs, pairing one healthy donor with one patient. The entire amount of isolated RNA was reverse transcribed using the High Capacity cDNA Reverse Transcription Kit, so the sequenced TCRB transcripts were expressed ones. Deep immunoSEQ sequencing was applied to naive, central memory and regulatory T cell samples, giving an average of around 3.4 million total reads per sample. After sorted cells were lysed in RLT buffer, RNA was extracted with DNase-treated RNeasy Micro or Mini kits, with the choice depending on cell number. To prevent cross-contamination, each cell subset was processed individually, whereas patient and healthy donor samples were processed jointly. TCRB sequences were amplified from cDNA with the immunoSEQ multiplex PCR, producing 87-bp fragments spanning the CDR3 region. Sequencing of the amplicons was performed on the Illumina HiSeq platform. In the source study's methods: Synthetic template baselines were used to correct PCR bias computationally, reads within Hamming distance 2 were collapsed, and singletons that could not be merged were discarded. By aligning reads against IMGT, V, D and J genes, CDR3 length, and insertions or deletions at six rearrangement sites were assigned. Within each subset, clonotype counts were normalized to sorted cell number, and only after that were true diversity and Gini coefficients computed with the tcR R package. The overlap coefficient, calculated on TCRB nucleotide sequences, was used to quantify repertoire sharing. Out-of-frame TCRB sequences from naive cells were analyzed as a proxy for the pre-selection repertoire. TCRdb re-hosts the immuneACCESS table, in-frame sequences only. Its copies lack some clones; in the studies checked, an unresolved V gene accounts for under half of them, and the cause for the rest is not known. The DNA gave D and trimming, while V, J and clone size come from that table. The sample table records around 250,000 clones; approximately 15% of these occur just once. The biggest ten clones account for more than 0.015% of the sample.

This clone was seen only a few times. The specificity of this receptor is unknown. No quality values exist for individual bases; no much larger clone is one base distant. What the work shows at the level of the full study, not this receptor alone: PCR might favor shorter templates, but patient and control samples were amplified and corrected together, so any skew would affect both groups equally. The naive, central memory and regulatory TCRB repertoires appeared to resemble one another more closely among patients than among healthy donors. Because cDNA rather than genomic DNA was sequenced, highly expressing activated cells could have been over-represented, although no difference in activation and CD3 levels was found between groups. Because small numbers of individuals were included in the HLA sub-analyses, any influence of HLA type on TCRB rearrangement was left unresolved. Type 1 diabetes patients showed a moderate but significant shortening of TCRB CDR3 length in all four CD4+ subsets. Patients with type 1 diabetes made fewer insertions and deleted more nucleotides at VDJ recombination sites, implying thymic rearrangement abnormalities.

The cysteine opens and the phenylalanine closes a CDR3 of 16 amino acids. CDR3 DNA only is kept here, 48 bases in frame from base 1. CDR1 SNHLY and CDR2 FYNNEI were looked up in the germline V gene. Clipping removes 6 bases from V and 0 bases from J, with 7 as the unmatched junction base count. The sequence was collected from a man younger than 40 with type 1 diabetes. Recombination connected TRBV2 to TRBJ2-1, and 8 junctional nucleotides match TRBD1. The sequencing input was naive CD4+ T cells from blood. This specimen's cell subset or site label, per the study, means: true naive CD4+ T cells. The sequenced DNA: TGTGCCAGCAGAGGTATCGGACAGGGCTCCTACAATGAGCAGTTCTTC. The resulting protein is CASRGIGQGSYNEQFF.